These T cell receptor beta chains were read from a single sample in a study of blood T cells in healthy people across ages. TCRdb re-analysed the 5' RACE reads in MiXCR, keeping a single row per CDR3 protein. The sample lists 1 million to 1.2 million distinct CDR3 sequences; 30% to 40% were seen once. The source material was blood. All receptors come from a man between 18 and 29 years old in good health. CDR3s include the opening cysteine and the closing phenylalanine or tryptophan. Fields, in order: J gene, V gene, clone size, D gene, CDR3 protein, CDR3 DNA. The D gene is left open where the match is weak. Some rows mark clone size as missing; the rest say once, few, many or name a class of expanded clone.

TRBJ2-3	TRBV12-3/TRBV12-4	NA	TRBD1	CASSFDRGTDTQYF	TGTGCCAGCAGTTTTGACAGGGGGACAGATACGCAGTATTTT
TRBJ2-7	TRBV5-1	NA	TRBD2	CASSFPSGGLSSYNEQYF	TGCGCCAGCAGCTTTCCTAGCGGGGGGCTGAGCTCCTACAATGAGCAGTACTTC
TRBJ2-7	TRBV7-2	few	NA	CASSTTGLSSYNEQYF	TGTGCCAGCAGCACAACAGGGTTGAGCTCCTACAATGAGCAGTACTTC
TRBJ2-3	TRBV7-9	NA	NA	CASSTPRGTSTDTQYF	TGTGCCAGCAGCACCCCCAGGGGCACTAGCACAGATACGCAGTATTTT
TRBJ2-5	TRBV4-3	NA	NA	CASSQEVARGETQYF	TGCGCCAGCAGCCAAGAGGTCGCCAGGGGAGAGACCCAGTACTTC
TRBJ1-2	TRBV6-5	NA	NA	CASSYRTAQVNYGYTF	TGTGCCAGCAGTTACCGGACAGCTCAGGTGAACTATGGCTACACCTTC
TRBJ1-2	TRBV7-9	few	NA	CASSSGRARDTF	TGTGCCAGCAGCTCAGGGAGGGCCCGTGACACCTTC
TRBJ2-7	TRBV3-1	NA	NA	CASSQDPSLYNEQYF	TGTGCCAGCAGCCAAGATCCCAGCCTCTACAATGAGCAGTACTTC
TRBJ2-3	TRBV25-1	few	TRBD2	CASRQTWGGQDTQYF	TGTGCCAGCAGGCAGACGTGGGGGGGTCAAGATACGCAGTATTTT
TRBJ2-3	TRBV20-1	once	TRBD2	CSARDPSGTSTDTQYF	TGCAGTGCTAGAGACCCTAGCGGGACAAGCACAGATACGCAGTATTTT
TRBJ2-1	TRBV3-1	few	NA	CASSQDLRVDNADEQFF	TGTGCCAGCAGCCAAGATTTGCGGGTAGACAATGCTGATGAGCAGTTCTTC
TRBJ2-1	TRBV20-1	NA	NA	CSATGTAYNEQFF	TGCAGTGCCACCGGGACGGCCTACAATGAGCAGTTCTTC
TRBJ1-6	TRBV20-1	few	NA	CSARDQGTNSPLHF	TGCAGTGCTAGAGATCAAGGAACAAATTCACCCCTCCACTTT
TRBJ2-7	TRBV12-3/TRBV12-4	NA	TRBD2	CASTTRPSGGYNEQYF	TGTGCCAGCACCACCCGACCTAGCGGGGGTTACAATGAGCAGTACTTC
TRBJ1-4	TRBV2	NA	NA	CASRADLIYRARQDNEKLFF	TGTGCCAGCAGGGCCGACCTGATTTACAGGGCTCGGCAAGATAATGAAAAACTGTTTTTT
TRBJ2-3	TRBV7-2	few	NA	CASGEGGTTDTQYF	TGTGCCAGCGGTGAAGGCGGGACCACAGATACGCAGTATTTT
TRBJ2-1	TRBV28	NA	TRBD2	CASSYGGTSAYNEQFF	TGTGCCAGCAGTTACGGGGGGACGTCCGCCTACAATGAGCAGTTCTTC
TRBJ1-2	TRBV27	NA	NA	CASSYEGPVSNYGYTF	TGTGCCAGCAGCTACGAAGGGCCCGTATCTAACTATGGCTACACCTTC
TRBJ1-2	TRBV7-2	NA	NA	CASSLDSLLYGYTF	TGTGCTAGCAGCCTGGACAGCCTCTTATATGGCTACACCTTC
TRBJ1-2	TRBV20-1	few	NA	CSAPGLTLRGYGYTF	TGCAGTGCGCCGGGACTTACACTTAGGGGCTATGGCTACACCTTC
TRBJ1-5	TRBV20-1	NA	NA	CSARETANNQPQHF	TGCAGTGCTAGGGAGACGGCAAACAATCAGCCCCAGCATTTT
TRBJ1-1	TRBV7-2	NA	NA	CASSPGPPKNTEAFF	TGTGCCAGCAGCCCCGGGCCCCCGAAGAACACTGAAGCTTTCTTT
TRBJ1-3	TRBV20-1	NA	TRBD1	CSASRPSGGPGNTIYF	TGCAGTGCTAGCCGACCATCAGGGGGCCCTGGAAACACCATATATTTT
TRBJ2-5	TRBV12-3/TRBV12-4	NA	TRBD2	CASSGTSGGRYNEQYF	TGTGCCAGCAGTGGGACTAGCGGGGGTAGATACAATGAGCAGTACTTC
TRBJ2-1	TRBV3-1	NA	TRBD1	CASSQDVTGVGEQFF	TGTGCCAGCAGCCAAGACGTGACAGGGGTCGGTGAGCAGTTCTTC
TRBJ1-5	TRBV12-3/TRBV12-4	few	NA	CASSLRDYSNQPQHF	TGTGCCAGCAGTTTAAGAGATTATAGCAATCAGCCCCAGCATTTT
TRBJ1-1	TRBV10-3	NA	NA	CAISGSNTEAFF	TGTGCCATCAGTGGGTCAAACACTGAAGCTTTCTTT
TRBJ1-6	TRBV4-1	NA	NA	CASSQGGGTLNSPLHF	TGCGCCAGCAGCCAGGGTGGAGGGACTCTTAATTCACCCCTCCACTTT
TRBJ1-2	TRBV6-6	few	TRBD1	CASSTTYRGSDYGYTF	TGTGCCAGCAGTACCACTTACAGGGGGTCCGACTATGGCTACACCTTC
TRBJ1-1	TRBV5-1	NA	NA	CASSWGGGENTEAFF	TGCGCCAGCAGCTGGGGGGGCGGGGAGAACACTGAAGCTTTCTTT
TRBJ2-7	TRBV25-1	NA	NA	CASSEWGLVEQYF	TGTGCCAGCAGTGAATGGGGACTCGTCGAGCAGTACTTC
TRBJ2-5	TRBV2	NA	TRBD1	CASSVSQGRETQYF	TGTGCCAGCAGTGTGTCACAGGGGCGAGAGACCCAGTACTTC
TRBJ2-1	TRBV9	NA	NA	CASSPSTRGGNEQFF	TGTGCCAGCAGCCCATCGACTAGAGGTGGCAATGAGCAGTTCTTC
TRBJ1-2	TRBV30	NA	NA	CAWSRGLLANYGYTF	TGTGCCTGGAGCAGGGGACTCTTAGCTAACTATGGCTACACCTTC
TRBJ1-2	TRBV5-1	NA	NA	CASSLSQQGDGYTF	TGCGCCAGCAGCTTGTCTCAACAGGGCGATGGCTACACCTTC
TRBJ1-2	TRBV27	NA	TRBD1	CASSPRQGEEGDYGYTF	TGTGCCAGCAGTCCCCGACAGGGAGAGGAAGGGGACTATGGCTACACCTTC
TRBJ2-3	TRBV4-1	few	TRBD2	CASSQRTSGVSTDTQYF	TGCGCCAGCAGCCAGCGCACTAGCGGAGTTAGCACAGATACGCAGTATTTT
TRBJ1-6	TRBV10-3	NA	NA	CAISARDNSPLHF	TGTGCCATCAGTGCCAGGGATAATTCACCCCTCCACTTT
TRBJ2-7	TRBV20-1	NA	NA	CSANGAEQYF	TGCAGTGCCAACGGGGCCGAGCAGTACTTC